One and the same sample provided the 12 T cell receptor beta chains below, sequenced in a study of T cells in Graves' hyperthyroidism and ophthalmopathy. Amplification targeted TCR beta CDR3 regions from RNA transcripts. Carried out on the TCR CDR3, a first-round RT-PCR used the HTBI primer set. One entry per CDR3 protein results from TCRdb running MiXCR on the multiplex PCR reads. The sample records 560,000 or so distinct CDR3 sequences, around 42% being singletons. The sequenced material came from peripheral blood or thyroid tissue (not recorded which). The receptors stem from a woman under 30 with Graves' hyperthyroidism.

The chain combines TRBV2 with TRBJ2-7; D might be TRBD2 (5 bases). The CDR3 runs 16 residues. Looked up from germline, CDR1 is SNHLY and CDR2 is FYNNEI. V lost 2 bases, J lost 0 bases, and 14 bases lay in between. The CDR3 reads CASSESGGLVSYEQYF. CDR3 sequence (DNA): TGTGCCAGCAGTGAAAGCGGCGGGCTTGTCTCCTACGAGCAGTACTTC.

The chain has TRBV7-9 and TRBJ2-3, with D possibly TRBD2 on 5 matching bases. V was cut by 3 bases and J by 4 bases, with 14 bases left in between. The CDR3 has 15 residues. Germline loops: CDR1 SEHNR, CDR2 FQNEAQ (reference sequence). The CDR3 nucleotides read TGTGCCAGCAGCTTGGTGGCTGGAGCGGCAGATACGCAGTATTTT. This encodes CASSLVAGAADTQYF.

This clonotype was counted only a few times. The chain combines TRBV10-3 with TRBJ1-3; D gene uncertain. Trimming took 0 bases from V and 1 from J, leaving 1 base between them. Germline V gene sequence: CDR1 ENHRY, CDR2 SYGVKD. This CDR3 contains 13 residues. The chain's CDR3 is CAISESSGNTIYF. The CDR3 coding sequence is TGTGCCATCAGTGAGTCTTCTGGAAACACCATATATTTT.

Many counts were recorded for this clonotype. The CDR3 nucleotides are TGTGCCAGCAGCCTAACAGGGGAAAATTCACCCCTCCACTTT. Its protein is CASSLTGENSPLHF. The chain joins TRBV7-9 to TRBJ1-6; 7 bases line up with TRBD1. Germline V lookup: CDR1 SEHNR, CDR2 FQNEAQ (reference sequence). There are 14 residues in the CDR3. J lost 7 bases, V lost 5 bases, and 5 bases had no gene match. Full variable domain (rest looked up from reference TRBV7-9 and TRBJ1-6): DTGVSQNPRHKITKRGQNVTFRCDPISEHNRLYWYRQTLGQGPEFLTYFQNEAQLEKSRLLSDRFSAERPKGSFSTLEIQRTEQGDSAMYLCASSLTGENSPLHFGNGTRLTVT.

The chain links TRBV11-1 to TRBJ2-1; TRBD2 matches 8 bases. The germline CDR1 and CDR2 sequences are SGHAT and FQDESV (reference sequence). With 6 bases clipped from V and 2 bases from J, the junction kept 6 bases outside the gene matches. The CDR3 loop spans 15 amino acids. CDR3 nucleotides: TGTGCCAGCAGACCACCGGGACTAGCCTACAATGAGCAGTTCTTC. Encoded protein: CASRPPGLAYNEQFF.

As to this clonotype: The germline gene is not matched at one end of the junction; a read error may be the cause. The rearrangement joins TRBV24-1 to TRBJ1-2; TRBD1 matches 12 bases. CDR3 length equals 15 residues. Germline CDR1 is KGHDR and CDR2 is SFDVKD. The CDR3 nucleotides are TGCGCCAGCAGCGGAGGGACAGGGGGCGGCTATGGCTACACCTTC. This translates into CASSGGTGGGYGYTF.

This clonotype has a handful of counts. J is TRBJ2-7 and V is TRBV7-9, with D perhaps TRBD1 or TRBD2 (5 bases each). The CDR3 is 14 residues long. The V end was cut by 5 bases, the J end by 3 bases, with 14 bases between. CDR1 is SEHNR and CDR2 is FQNEAQ in the germline V gene (reference sequence). CDR3 sequence reads: CASSLRDGNYEQYF. The DNA for the CDR3 is TGTGCCAGCAGCCTCCGGGACGGCAACTACGAGCAGTACTTC.

The chain recombines TRBV19 with TRBJ2-7; 7 bases fit TRBD1. The CDR3 runs 12 residues. Germline CDR1 LNHDA, CDR2 SQIVND (reference sequence). J gave up 7 bases and V 9 bases, and 9 bases lay outside the gene matches. The CDR3 loop is CASSPTGAEQYF. The CDR3 DNA reads TGTGCCAGCAGTCCTACAGGGGCTGAGCAGTACTTC.

CDR3 in DNA: TGTGCCAGCGGTTTCCAGACCTCCTATGGCTACACCTTC. This codes for CASGFQTSYGYTF. This chain joins TRBV7-9 and TRBJ1-2; unclear D gene. CDR3 length equals 13 residues. Germline V CDR1 and CDR2: SEHNR, FQNEAQ (reference sequence). V was pared by 8 bases and J by 4 bases, with 14 bases between.

The V gene is TRBV9, the J gene TRBJ1-6; 7 bases are shared with TRBD1. V lost 0 bases and J lost 7; bases outside the gene matches: 1. Looked up from germline, CDR1 is SGDLS and CDR2 is YYNGEE. The CDR3 sequence is 14 residues long. CDR3 DNA: TGTGCCAGCAGCGTAGCCAGGGGGAATTCACCCCTCCACTTT. Amino acid sequence: CASSVARGNSPLHF.

This clonotype was counted many times. The chain uses TRBV7-8 and TRBJ1-1, with unresolved D. CDR1 is SGHVS, CDR2 FQNEAQ, per germline. V shed 9 bases and J shed 0 bases, with 14 bases lying between them. This CDR3 region has 14 residues. The CDR3: CASSTGPMNTEAFF. The CDR3 nucleotides are TGTGCCAGTTCCACGGGCCCGATGAACACTGAAGCTTTCTTT. The variable domain in full, with the rest retrieved from reference TRBV7-8 and TRBJ1-1, is GAGVSQSPRYKVAKRGQDVALRCDPISGHVSLFWYQQALGQGPEFLTYFQNEAQLDKSGLPSDRFFAERPEGSVSTLKIQRTQQEDSAVYLCASSTGPMNTEAFFGQGTRLTVV.

This clonotype has more than one count but fewer than ten. V and J are TRBV6-6 and TRBJ2-7; TRBD2 matches 10 bases. The germline V gene encodes CDR1 MNHNY and CDR2 SVGAGI (reference sequence). The J segment lost 2 bases and the V segment lost 8 bases, leaving 3 bases of the junction unmatched. This CDR3 is 13 amino acids long. This CDR3 is CASAGTSAYEQYF. For the CDR3, the DNA is TGTGCCAGCGCCGGGACTAGCGCCTACGAGCAGTACTTC.